The present entry profiles one T cell receptor beta chain with its context. Here immunoSEQ multiplex PCR was the method, and the copy in TCRdb shows in-frame clones only, minus some. The repertoire consists of roughly 70,000 clones, with 85% to 90% occurring once and the leading ten covering around 4%. Germline V gives CDR1 SGDLS, CDR2 YYNGEE. This CDR3 is 18 amino acids long. V lost 1 base, J lost 3 bases, and 20 bases lay in between. The data stem from a study of cytomegalovirus exposure and HLA in healthy donors. The V and J genes are TRBV9 and TRBJ1-3; a possible D gene is TRBD1 (5 bases). The TCR comes from a woman aged 18 to 35 in good health and CMV-seropositive. Sequences were obtained from PBMCs. CDR3 coding DNA: TGTGCCAGCAGCGTATTTTCCCGTGAGGAGGGGCATGGAAACACCATATATTTT. Protein: CASSVFSREEGHGNTIYF.